The 25 T cell receptor beta chains below were found in one sample sequenced in a study of T-cell reconstitution after alpha-beta-depleted transplantation in children. As it was prepared, the TCRbeta library received unique molecular identifiers. TCRdb recomputed calls from the PCR reads with MiXCR, one row per CDR3 protein. The data contain fewer than 350,000 distinct CDR3 sequences, roughly 9.1% of them singletons. Sequencing was performed on PBMCs, taken before TCRalphabeta/CD19-depleted stem cell transplant. These receptors originate from a boy less than two years old with acute myeloid leukemia, due to receive a stem cell transplant.

This clonotype has a handful of counts. The V and J genes are TRBV7-3 and TRBJ2-1; possibly TRBD1 for D (5 bases). This CDR3 has 17 amino acids. The V and J ends lost 0 bases and 5 bases respectively, with 17 bases between them. The germline V gene encodes CDR1 SGHTA and CDR2 FQGTGA. The CDR3 DNA reads TGTGCCAGCAGCTTAACGTGGGTTCAGGGTTCGGACAATGAGCAGTTCTTC. Residues: CASSLTWVQGSDNEQFF.

This clonotype was counted at least ten times. This chain joins TRBV7-2 and TRBJ1-1, with 8 positions matching TRBD1. CDR1 is SGHTA, CDR2 FQGNSA, per germline. CDR3 size: 16 residues. The V gene end was trimmed by 2 bases and the J gene end by 1 base; junction bases not matched to a gene: 6. The CDR3 sequence is CASSLQTGAGNTEAFF. CDR3 nucleotides: TGTGCCAGCAGCTTACAGACAGGGGCGGGGAACACTGAAGCTTTCTTT.

This clonotype came up many times. The CDR3 sequence is CSAIHRASTDTQYF. The CDR3 DNA reads TGCAGTGCTATTCACAGGGCAAGCACAGATACGCAGTATTTT. The rearrangement joins TRBV20-1 to TRBJ2-3, with D possibly TRBD1 on 6 matching bases. The V and J ends lost 4 bases and 0 bases respectively, with 11 bases between them. From germline, CDR1 is DFQATT and CDR2 SNEGSKA (reference sequence). CDR3 length equals 14 residues.

This clonotype was seen repeatedly, ten times or more. The chain links TRBV29-1 to TRBJ2-5; D not resolved. V dropped 6 bases and J dropped 2 bases, with 10 bases sitting between them. Germline V lookup: CDR1 SQVTM, CDR2 ANQGSEA. This CDR3 is 12 amino acids long. The DNA for the CDR3 is TGCAGCGTGGTAACAGCTCAAGAGACCCAGTACTTC. This encodes CSVVTAQETQYF.

This clonotype was detected many times. The chain carries TRBV7-2 and TRBJ2-7; a weak D match, TRBD2 (5 bases). This CDR3 comprises 13 residues. V shed 5 bases and J shed 3 bases, with 11 bases lying between them. The germline V gene encodes CDR1 SGHTA and CDR2 FQGNSA. CDR3 region: CASSPYRGYEQYF. As DNA, the CDR3 is TGTGCCAGCAGCCCCTACCGGGGCTACGAGCAGTACTTC. The full variable domain, rest sourced from reference TRBV7-2 and TRBJ2-7, is GAGVSQSPSNKVTEKGKDVELRCDPISGHTALYWYRQSLGQGLEFLIYFQGNSAPDKSGLPSDRFSAERTGGSVSTLTIQRTQQEDSAVYLCASSPYRGYEQYFGPGTRLTVT.

In this sample, this clonotype turned up many times. The CDR3 region has the DNA TGTGCCAGCAGTTTATTACGGGACCGGGGAGATACGCAGTATTTT. Translated, it gives CASSLLRDRGDTQYF. The chain combines TRBV28 with TRBJ2-3; tentatively, D is TRBD1 or TRBD2 (5 bases each). Trimming stripped 1 base from V and 5 bases from J, with 13 bases between. This CDR3 spans 15 amino acids. CDR1 is MDHEN and CDR2 is SYDVKM in the germline V gene.

The genes are TRBV5-6 and TRBJ2-3, with 14 bases lining up with TRBD2. With V trimmed by 0 bases and J by 4 bases, 4 bases remained unmatched. Germline loops: CDR1 SGHDT, CDR2 YYEEEE. There are 17 residues in the CDR3. CDR3 loop: CASSLASGLAGADTQYF. The DNA of the CDR3 is TGTGCCAGCAGCTTGGCCTCGGGACTAGCGGGGGCAGATACGCAGTATTTT.

This clonotype was detected many times. This may arise from a read error, as a much more abundant clone is one base away. This is likely a read error, given that the CDR3 carries no conserved phenylalanine or tryptophan at its end. The chain couples TRBV11-2 to TRBJ2-1, with D tentatively TRBD2 (6 bases). CDR3 size: 15 residues. Trimming stripped 0 bases from V and 3 bases from J, with 9 bases between. Germline V lookup: CDR1 SGHAT, CDR2 FQNNGV. DNA of the CDR3: TGTGCCAGCAGCTTAGAGACTAGTAGCTACAATGAGCAGTTCCTC. Translated: CASSLETSSYNEQFL.

The gene calls are TRBV5-1 and TRBJ2-7; possibly TRBD2 for D (6 bases). V lost 4 bases, J lost 5 bases, and 16 bases lay in between. The CDR3 totals 14 residues. CDR1 and CDR2 from the germline V gene are SGHRS and YFSETQ. The CDR3 loop reads CASSPPVGGNEQYF. DNA of the CDR3: TGCGCCAGCAGCCCTCCAGTGGGGGGAAACGAGCAGTACTTC.

This chain uses TRBV29-1 with TRBJ1-2, with TRBD1 matching over 8 bases. J gave up 8 bases and V 5 bases, and 7 bases lay outside the gene matches. The CDR3 has 12 residues. Germline V gene data show CDR1 as SQVTM and CDR2 as ANQGSEA. CDR3 loop: CSVFGQGTGYTF. The CDR3 DNA reads as TGCAGCGTTTTTGGACAGGGAACCGGCTACACCTTC.

This clonotype has at least ten counts. This rearrangement joins TRBV12-3 or TRBV12-4 to TRBJ2-7; maybe TRBD2 (5 bases). V lost 5 bases and J lost 3, with 14 bases in between. The CDR3 totals 14 residues. The CDR3 spells CASSHPGRDYEQYF. The CDR3 DNA is TGTGCCAGCAGTCACCCCGGACGGGACTACGAGCAGTACTTC.

This clonotype was seen many times. V gene TRBV20-1 combines with J gene TRBJ2-5; D is uncertain. The V gene lost 3 bases and the J gene lost 2 bases, with 13 bases spanning the gap. Germline V gives CDR1 DFQATT, CDR2 SNEGSKA (reference sequence). CDR3 length: 14 amino acids. The CDR3 DNA reads TGCAGTGCTAGTACCCCAGAGTTTCAAGAGACCCAGTACTTC. This gives the protein CSASTPEFQETQYF.

The chain employs TRBV6-1 and TRBJ2-5, with 9 positions matching TRBD1. Germline loops: CDR1 MNHNS, CDR2 SASEGT. V trimming: 6 bases; J trimming: 4 bases; junction bases outside the gene matches: 3. The CDR3 sequence is 13 residues long. The CDR3 loop is CASRTTGGETQYF. In DNA form, the CDR3 reads TGTGCCAGCAGGACGACAGGGGGAGAGACCCAGTACTTC.

This clonotype was recorded a few times. The chain combines TRBV14 with TRBJ2-3, with D perhaps matching TRBD2 (6 bases). V was shortened by 0 bases and J by 4 bases, with 17 bases between the two germline ends. CDR3 length: 17 residues. The germline gives CDR1 SGHDN, CDR2 FVKESK. As DNA, the CDR3 is TGTGCCAGCAGCCAAGAAAGGAGGGGCTGGTTGTCAGATACGCAGTATTTT. This translates into CASSQERRGWLSDTQYF.

This clonotype has ten or more counts. The genes are TRBV7-9 and TRBJ2-1; TRBD1 aligns across 12 bases. V lost 1 base to trimming and J lost 7 bases; unmatched junction nucleotides: 2. The CDR3 sequence is 15 residues long. Germline V gene data show CDR1 as SEHNR and CDR2 as FQNEAQ (reference sequence). CDR3 nucleotide sequence: TGTGCCAGCAGCTTAGTGGGACAGGGGGCAAATGAGCAGTTCTTC. Encoded protein: CASSLVGQGANEQFF. Combining the CDR3 with reference TRBV7-9 and TRBJ2-1 gives the whole variable domain DTGVSQNPRHKITKRGQNVTFRCDPISEHNRLYWYRQTLGQGPEFLTYFQNEAQLEKSRLLSDRFSAERPKGSFSTLEIQRTEQGDSAMYLCASSLVGQGANEQFFGPGTRLTVL.

This clonotype came up many times. The chain is built from TRBV5-1 and TRBJ2-2; D unresolved. Germline CDR1 is SGHRS and CDR2 is YFSETQ. Trimming pared 0 bases from V and 3 bases from J, leaving 9 bases between. The CDR3 loop spans 15 amino acids. In DNA, the CDR3 is TGCGCCAGCAGCTTGGGGGTGGCGGACACCGGGGAGCTGTTTTTT. It yields the protein CASSLGVADTGELFF.

This clonotype occurred a few times. The CDR3, as DNA: TGTGCCAGCAGTGACCCTAGAAACGGTGAGCAGTTCTTC. Translating it yields CASSDPRNGEQFF. V is TRBV6-4 and J is TRBJ2-1; D is ambiguous. CDR3 size: 13 residues. V dropped 2 bases and J dropped 9 bases, with 11 bases sitting between them. The germline V gene encodes CDR1 MRHNA and CDR2 SNTAGT.

The table lists this clonotype with many counts. The chain employs TRBV6-5 and TRBJ2-2; the D gene is possibly TRBD1 (5 bases). V was pared by 2 bases and J by 4 bases, with 11 bases between. CDR3 length: 15 residues. CDR1 and CDR2 (germline): MNHEY, SVGAGI. The CDR3 sequence is CASSYATVSTGELFF. Written as DNA, the CDR3 is TGTGCCAGCAGTTACGCGACAGTCTCCACCGGGGAGCTGTTTTTT.

A few counts support this clonotype. The V call is TRBV4-3, the J call TRBJ2-2; D perhaps matches TRBD1 (6 bases). Trimming pared 0 bases from V and 5 bases from J, leaving 13 bases between. The CDR3 is made up of 16 amino acids. CDR1 and CDR2 from the germline V gene are LGHNA and YSLEER. CDR3 DNA: TGCGCCAGCAGCCAAGATCGCAGGGGAGATACCGGGGAGCTGTTTTTT. It translates to CASSQDRRGDTGELFF.

This rearrangement joins TRBV11-2 to TRBJ2-1, with TRBD2 identical over 8 bases. This CDR3 has 15 residues. J gave up 4 bases and V 5 bases, and 7 bases lay outside the gene matches. The germline V gene encodes CDR1 SGHAT and CDR2 FQNNGV. CDR3 nucleotides: TGTGCCAGCAGCCAATCGGGGGGGAAATACAATGAGCAGTTCTTC. Residues: CASSQSGGKYNEQFF.

In this sample, this clonotype turned up many times. The chain carries TRBV3-1 and TRBJ1-2; D not resolved. Germline CDR1 reads LGHDT; CDR2 reads YNNKEL (reference sequence). Trimming removed 3 bases from V and 4 bases from J, with 12 bases in between. CDR3 length equals 14 residues. The CDR3 is CASSQDGRLYGYTF. In nucleotides, the CDR3 is TGTGCCAGCAGCCAGGACGGACGCCTCTATGGCTACACCTTC. The full variable domain, completed using reference TRBV3-1 and TRBJ1-2, is DTAVSQTPKYLVTQMGNDKSIKCEQNLGHDTMYWYKQDSKKFLKIMFSYNNKELIINETVPNRFSPKSPDKAHLNLHINSLELGDSAVYFCASSQDGRLYGYTFGSGTRLTVV.

In this sample, this clonotype turned up many times. This sequence joins TRBV12-3 or TRBV12-4 and TRBJ2-7, with 7 positions matching TRBD1. This CDR3 region has 14 residues. V shed 5 bases, J shed 2 bases, and the junction held 6 bases outside the gene matches. Written as DNA, the CDR3 is TGTGCCAGCAGTCCACAGGGGCCGACCTACGAGCAGTACTTC. Protein product: CASSPQGPTYEQYF.

Ten or more counts support this clonotype. The chain carries TRBV7-9 and TRBJ2-5; D ambiguous. Germline V CDR1 and CDR2: SEHNR, FQNEAQ (reference sequence). CDR3 length: 14 residues. Between the trimmed V and J ends, which lost 3 bases and 1 base, there was a span of 9 bases. CDR3: CASSFGGTQETQYF. For the CDR3, the DNA is TGTGCCAGCAGCTTTGGCGGAACCCAAGAGACCCAGTACTTC.

The J gene is TRBJ2-6, the V gene TRBV4-2; D is tentatively TRBD1 or TRBD2 (6 bases each). This CDR3 has 18 residues. In germline, CDR1 is LGHNA, CDR2 YNFKEQ. V lost 1 base, J lost 1 base, and 14 bases lay in between. CDR3 region: CASSQVLLGGSGANVLTF. The DNA of the CDR3 is TGTGCCAGCAGCCAAGTTCTGTTAGGGGGGTCTGGGGCCAACGTCCTGACTTTC.

This clonotype was recorded many times. The chain couples TRBV24-1 to TRBJ2-7; TRBD1 is a possible D gene (6 bases). The CDR3 runs 15 residues. CDR1 and CDR2 from the germline V gene are KGHDR and SFDVKD. Trimming cost V 4 bases and J 0 bases, with 12 bases left between them. CDR3 in DNA: TGTGCCACCAGTGACTCCGGACAGAGCTCCTACGAGCAGTACTTC. It specifies CATSDSGQSSYEQYF.